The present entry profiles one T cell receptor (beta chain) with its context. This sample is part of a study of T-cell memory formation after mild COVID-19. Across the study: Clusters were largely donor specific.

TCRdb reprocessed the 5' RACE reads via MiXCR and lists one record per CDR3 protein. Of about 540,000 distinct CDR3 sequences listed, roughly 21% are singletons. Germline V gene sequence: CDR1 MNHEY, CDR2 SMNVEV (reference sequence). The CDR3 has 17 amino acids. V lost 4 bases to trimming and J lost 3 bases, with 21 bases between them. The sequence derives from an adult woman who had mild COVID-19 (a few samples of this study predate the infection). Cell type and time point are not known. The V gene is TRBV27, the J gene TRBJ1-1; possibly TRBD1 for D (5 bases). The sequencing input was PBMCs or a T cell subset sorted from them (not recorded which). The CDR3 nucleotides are TGTGCCAGCAGTTATGTAGCGGGGCGGATCGGGGACACTGAAGCTTTCTTT. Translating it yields CASSYVAGRIGDTEAFF.